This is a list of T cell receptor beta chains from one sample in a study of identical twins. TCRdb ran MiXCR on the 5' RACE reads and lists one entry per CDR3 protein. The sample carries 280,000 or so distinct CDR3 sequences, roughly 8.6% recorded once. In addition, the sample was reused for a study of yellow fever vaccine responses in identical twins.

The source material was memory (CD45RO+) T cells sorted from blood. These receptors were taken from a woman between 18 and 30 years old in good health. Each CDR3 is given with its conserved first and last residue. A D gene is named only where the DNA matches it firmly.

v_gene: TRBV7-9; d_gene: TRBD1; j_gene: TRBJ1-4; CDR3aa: CASSQGVGTATNEKLFF
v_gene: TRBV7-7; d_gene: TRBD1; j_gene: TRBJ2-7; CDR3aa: CASSPQTGFSYEQYF
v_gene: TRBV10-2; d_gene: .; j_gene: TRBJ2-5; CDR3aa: CATSLVGETQYF
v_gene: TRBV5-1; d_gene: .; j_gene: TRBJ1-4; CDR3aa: CASSLRTVGANEKLFF
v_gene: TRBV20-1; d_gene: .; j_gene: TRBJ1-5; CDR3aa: CSALRFPNQPQHF
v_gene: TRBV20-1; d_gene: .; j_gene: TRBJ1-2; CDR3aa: CSASRPENNYGYTF
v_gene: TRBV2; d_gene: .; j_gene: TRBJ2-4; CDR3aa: CASSEGKNIQYF
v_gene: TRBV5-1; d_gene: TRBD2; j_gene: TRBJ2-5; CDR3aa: CASSVGGLETQYF
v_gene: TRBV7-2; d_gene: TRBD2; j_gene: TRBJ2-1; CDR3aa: CASSTYGLAGNNEQFF
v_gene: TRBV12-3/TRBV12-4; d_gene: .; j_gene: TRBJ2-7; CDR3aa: CASSRQGGDCEQYF
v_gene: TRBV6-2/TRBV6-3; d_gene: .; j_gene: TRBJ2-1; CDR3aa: CASSNPRVEQFF
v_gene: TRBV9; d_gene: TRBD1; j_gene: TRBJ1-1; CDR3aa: CASSPGTGGVWTEAFF
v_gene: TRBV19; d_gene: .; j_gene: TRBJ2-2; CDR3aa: CASSAKTGRFLELFF
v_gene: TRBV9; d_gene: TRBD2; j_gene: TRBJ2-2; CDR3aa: CASSTYGGAPGTGELFF
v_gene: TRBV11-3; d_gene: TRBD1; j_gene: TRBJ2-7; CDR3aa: CASSLDRGTYEQYF
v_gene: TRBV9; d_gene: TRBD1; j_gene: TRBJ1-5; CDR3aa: CASSVIVRDRGLFNQPQHF
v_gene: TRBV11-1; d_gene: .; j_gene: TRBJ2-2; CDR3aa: CASSPPAWFDSYTGELFF
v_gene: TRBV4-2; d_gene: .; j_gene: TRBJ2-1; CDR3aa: CASSQDRGRQEQFF
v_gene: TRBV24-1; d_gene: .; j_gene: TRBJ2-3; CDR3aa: CATSLTGTTDTQYF
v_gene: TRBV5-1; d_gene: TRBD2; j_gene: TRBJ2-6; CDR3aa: CASSPLAGLSGANVLTF
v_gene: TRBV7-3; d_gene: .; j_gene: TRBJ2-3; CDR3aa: CASSKGGSAADTQYF
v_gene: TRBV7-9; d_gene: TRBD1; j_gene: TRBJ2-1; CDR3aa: CASSSDKDRGRINEQFF
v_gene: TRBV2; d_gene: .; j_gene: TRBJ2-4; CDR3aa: CASGGLLAKNIQYF
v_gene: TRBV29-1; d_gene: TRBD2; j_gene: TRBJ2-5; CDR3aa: CSGGGTFRETQYF
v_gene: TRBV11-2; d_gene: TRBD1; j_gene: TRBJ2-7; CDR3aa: CASSLVEGQGNEQYF
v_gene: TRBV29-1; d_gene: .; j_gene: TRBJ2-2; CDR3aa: CSAGTFNTGELFF
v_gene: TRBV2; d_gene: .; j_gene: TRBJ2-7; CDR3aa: CASKGGSSYEQYF
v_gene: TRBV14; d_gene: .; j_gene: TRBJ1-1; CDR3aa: CASSQDKGEKNTEAFF
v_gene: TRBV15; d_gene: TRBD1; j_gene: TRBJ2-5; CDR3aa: CATSRNPGQQETQYF
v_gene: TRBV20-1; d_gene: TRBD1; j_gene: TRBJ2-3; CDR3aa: CSTPGWDSWTDTQYF
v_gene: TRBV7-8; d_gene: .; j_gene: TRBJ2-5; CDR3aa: CASRIDRLVGETQYF
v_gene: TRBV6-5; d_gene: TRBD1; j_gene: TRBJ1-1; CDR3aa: CASSYSRTGRNTEAFF
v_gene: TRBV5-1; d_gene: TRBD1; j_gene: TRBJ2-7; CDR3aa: CASSLDRGSDEQYF
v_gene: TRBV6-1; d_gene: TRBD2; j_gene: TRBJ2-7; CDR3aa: CASSSLAGGDYEQYF
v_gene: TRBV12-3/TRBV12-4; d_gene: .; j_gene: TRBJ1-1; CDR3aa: CASSSMGFEAFF
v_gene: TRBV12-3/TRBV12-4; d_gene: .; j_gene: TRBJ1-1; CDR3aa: CATTSPMNTEAFF
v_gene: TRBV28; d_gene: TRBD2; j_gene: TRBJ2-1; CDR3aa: CASSLGTTYNEQFF
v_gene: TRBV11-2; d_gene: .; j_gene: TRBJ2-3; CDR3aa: CASSFAGSDTQYF
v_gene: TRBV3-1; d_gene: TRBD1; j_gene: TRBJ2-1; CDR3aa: CASSQDSVTGRFNEQFF
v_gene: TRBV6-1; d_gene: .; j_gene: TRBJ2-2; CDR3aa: CASSEIPGEAGELFF
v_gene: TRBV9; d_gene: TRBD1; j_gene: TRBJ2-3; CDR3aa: CASSAQGAGTSTDTQYF
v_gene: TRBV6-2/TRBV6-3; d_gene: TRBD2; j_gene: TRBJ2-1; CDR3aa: CASSRTSGGSNEQFF
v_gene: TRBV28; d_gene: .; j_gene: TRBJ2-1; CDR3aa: CASCAPGLSYNEQFF
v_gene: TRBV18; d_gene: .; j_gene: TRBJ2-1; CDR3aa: CASSPSNPTGEQFF
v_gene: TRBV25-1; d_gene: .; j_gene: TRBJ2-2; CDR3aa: CASSEFGTGDGELFF
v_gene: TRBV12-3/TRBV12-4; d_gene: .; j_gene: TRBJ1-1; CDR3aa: CASSFWNRRNTEAFF
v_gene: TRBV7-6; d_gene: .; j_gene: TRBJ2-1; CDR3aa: CASSLGRLQISYNEQFF
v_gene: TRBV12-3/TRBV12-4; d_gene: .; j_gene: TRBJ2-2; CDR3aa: CASSFDRGKGPNTGELFF
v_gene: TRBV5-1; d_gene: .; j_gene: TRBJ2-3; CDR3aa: CASSNPLEYTQYF
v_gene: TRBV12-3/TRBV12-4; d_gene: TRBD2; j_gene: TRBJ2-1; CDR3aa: CASLKAGGDNEQFF
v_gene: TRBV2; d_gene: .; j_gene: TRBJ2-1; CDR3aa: CASSEIIGTLYNEQFF
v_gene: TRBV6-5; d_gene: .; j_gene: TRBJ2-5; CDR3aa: CASSYQRQRPETQYF
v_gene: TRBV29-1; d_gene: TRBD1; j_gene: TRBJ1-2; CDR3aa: CSAFSGTGDGYTF
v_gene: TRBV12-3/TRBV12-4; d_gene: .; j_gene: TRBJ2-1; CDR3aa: CASSLGDFTYNEQFF
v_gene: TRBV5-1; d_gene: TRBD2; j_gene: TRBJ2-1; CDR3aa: CASSLAFGLAANNEQFF
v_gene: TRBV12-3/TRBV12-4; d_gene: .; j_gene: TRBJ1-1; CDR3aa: CASSLVQGGSEAFF
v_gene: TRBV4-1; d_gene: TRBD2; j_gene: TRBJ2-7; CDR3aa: CASSQGLAETYEQYF